This TCR beta chain was identified during a study of shared clonotypes between healthy human individuals. Study in general: The donor pool was made up of two women and three men aged 18 to 49.

Genomic DNA of each subset was evenly split across several immunoSEQ plates. Here immunoSEQ multiplex PCR was the method, and the copy in TCRdb shows in-frame clones only, minus some. The sample comprises around 83,000 clones, 60% to 70% of which are singletons, and around 50% rests with the top ten. On this clone: Its antigen is still unknown.

Overall study findings and caveats: Sharing across a few donors was seen in 4.5% to 6.5% of naive CD4 clonotypes.

Sequencing used memory CD8+ T cells sorted from blood. Specified subset: CD45RO+ cells pooled with CCR7-negative TemRA cells. This receptor was taken from a man aged 30 to 39 in good health.

The CDR3 DNA is TGTGCCAGCAGTTTTCGGCAGGGGTATGGCTACACCTTC. Amino acids: CASSFRQGYGYTF. V gene TRBV28 combines with J gene TRBJ1-2; tentative D call: TRBD1 (6 bases). The CDR3 sequence is 13 residues long. V lost 3 bases and J 5 bases, leaving 10 bases between the germline ends. Germline V CDR1 and CDR2: MDHEN, SYDVKM.